This TCR beta chain was profiled in a study of beta chain features in type 1 diabetes. Study findings and constraints: Comparison showed that naive, central memory and Treg TCRB repertoires appeared more similar among patients than among healthy donors. Among patients with Type 1 diabetes, TCRB CDR3s were moderately but significantly shorter in every one of the four CD4+ subsets.

Sequenced material consisted of expressed TCRB transcripts (all of the isolated RNA was reverse transcribed). TCRdb's copy holds only in-frame clones and misses some; the assay was immunoSEQ multiplex PCR. Counted here are about 150,000 clones, about 44% occurring once; the ten biggest clones make up around 0.45%. This clone showed up just a few times. The target antigen is unknown. The germline CDR1 and CDR2 sequences are MNHEY and SMNVEV (reference sequence). The ends were cut back, 3 bases at V and 7 bases at J, with 13 bases in the middle. The CDR3 covers 15 residues. This rearrangement joins TRBV27 to TRBJ1-6, with D hard to call. The sequence came from a man aged 18 to 35 in good health. Sequencing used Tregs from blood. The CDR3: CASSLVSVRNSPLHF. DNA of the CDR3: TGTGCCAGCAGTTTGGTTTCGGTACGAAATTCACCCCTCCACTTT.